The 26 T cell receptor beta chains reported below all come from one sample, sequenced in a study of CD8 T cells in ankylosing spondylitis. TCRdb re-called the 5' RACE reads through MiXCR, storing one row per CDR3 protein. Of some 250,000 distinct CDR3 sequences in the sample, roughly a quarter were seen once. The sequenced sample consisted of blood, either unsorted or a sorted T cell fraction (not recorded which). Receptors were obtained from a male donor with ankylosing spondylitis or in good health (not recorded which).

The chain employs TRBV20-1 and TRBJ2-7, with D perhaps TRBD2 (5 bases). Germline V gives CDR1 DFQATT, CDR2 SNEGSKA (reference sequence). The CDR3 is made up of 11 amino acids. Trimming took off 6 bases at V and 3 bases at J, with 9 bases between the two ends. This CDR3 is CSARRGYEQYF. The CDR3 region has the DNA TGCAGTGCCAGACGGGGCTACGAGCAGTACTTC.

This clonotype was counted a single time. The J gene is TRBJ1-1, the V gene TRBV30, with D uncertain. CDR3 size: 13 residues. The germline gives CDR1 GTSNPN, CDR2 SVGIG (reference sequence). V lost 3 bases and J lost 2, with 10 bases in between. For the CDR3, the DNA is TGTGCCTGGAGCGAAGGATTAAACACTGAAGCTTTCTTT. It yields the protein CAWSEGLNTEAFF. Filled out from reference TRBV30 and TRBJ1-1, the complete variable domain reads SQTIHQWPATLVQPVGSPLSLECTVEGTSNPNLYWYRQAAGRGLQLLFYSVGIGQISSEVPQNLSASRPQDRQFILSSKKLLLSDSGFYLCAWSEGLNTEAFFGQGTRLTVV.

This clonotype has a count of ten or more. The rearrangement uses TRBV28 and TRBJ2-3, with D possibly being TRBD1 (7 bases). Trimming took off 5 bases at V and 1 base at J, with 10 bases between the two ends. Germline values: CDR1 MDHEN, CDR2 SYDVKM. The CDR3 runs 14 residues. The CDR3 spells CASSPRGGTDTQYF. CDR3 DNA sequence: TGTGCCAGCAGTCCCAGGGGGGGCACAGATACGCAGTATTTT.

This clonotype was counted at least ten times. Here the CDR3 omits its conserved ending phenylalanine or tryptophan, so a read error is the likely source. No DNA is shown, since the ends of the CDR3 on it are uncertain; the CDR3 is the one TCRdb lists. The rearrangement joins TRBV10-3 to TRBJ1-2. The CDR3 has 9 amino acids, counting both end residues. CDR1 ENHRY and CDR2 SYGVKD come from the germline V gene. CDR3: CAITTDPSV.

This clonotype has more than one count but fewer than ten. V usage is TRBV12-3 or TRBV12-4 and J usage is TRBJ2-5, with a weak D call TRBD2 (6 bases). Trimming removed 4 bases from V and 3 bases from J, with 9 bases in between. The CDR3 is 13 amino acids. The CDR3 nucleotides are TGTGCCAGCAGTTGGGGCGGGGAAGAGACCCAGTACTTC. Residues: CASSWGGEETQYF.

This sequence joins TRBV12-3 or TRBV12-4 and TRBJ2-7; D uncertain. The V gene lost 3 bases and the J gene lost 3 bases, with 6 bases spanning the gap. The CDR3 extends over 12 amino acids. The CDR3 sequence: CASSLRDYEQYF. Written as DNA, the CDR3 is TGTGCCAGCAGTTTGCGTGACTACGAGCAGTACTTC.

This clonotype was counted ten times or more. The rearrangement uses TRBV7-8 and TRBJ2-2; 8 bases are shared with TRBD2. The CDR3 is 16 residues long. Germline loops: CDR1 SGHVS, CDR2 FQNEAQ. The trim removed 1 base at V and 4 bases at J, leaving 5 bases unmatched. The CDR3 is CASSLDAGGGTGELFF. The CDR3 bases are TGTGCCAGCAGCTTAGACGCGGGGGGAGGCACCGGGGAGCTGTTTTTT.

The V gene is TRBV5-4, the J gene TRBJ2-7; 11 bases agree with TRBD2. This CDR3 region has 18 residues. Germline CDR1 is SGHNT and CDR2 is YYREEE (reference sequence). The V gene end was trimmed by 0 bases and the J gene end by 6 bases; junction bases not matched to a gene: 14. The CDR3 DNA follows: TGTGCCAGCAGCTTGGATGCCGCGGGAGTAGCGGGGGGGCGCGAGCAGTACTTC. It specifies CASSLDAAGVAGGREQYF.

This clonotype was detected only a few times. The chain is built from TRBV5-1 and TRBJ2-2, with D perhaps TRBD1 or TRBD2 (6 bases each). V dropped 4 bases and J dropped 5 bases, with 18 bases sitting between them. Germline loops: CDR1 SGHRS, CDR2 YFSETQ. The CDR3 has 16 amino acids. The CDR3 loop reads CASSPAPGAGTGELFF. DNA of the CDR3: TGCGCCAGCAGCCCCGCGCCGGGGGCAGGGACCGGGGAGCTGTTTTTT. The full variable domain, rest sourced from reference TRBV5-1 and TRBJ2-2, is KAGVTQTPRYLIKTRGQQVTLSCSPISGHRSVSWYQQTPGQGLQFLFEYFSETQRNKGNFPGRFSGRQFSNSRSEMNVSTLELGDSALYLCASSPAPGAGTGELFFGEGSRLTVL.

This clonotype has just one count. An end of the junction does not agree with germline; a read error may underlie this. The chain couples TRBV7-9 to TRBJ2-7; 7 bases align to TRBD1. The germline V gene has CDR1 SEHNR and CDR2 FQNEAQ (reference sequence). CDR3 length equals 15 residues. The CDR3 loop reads CASSLVRGQIYVQYF. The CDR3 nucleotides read TGTGCCAGCAGCTTAGTACGGGGACAGATCTACGTGCAGTACTTC. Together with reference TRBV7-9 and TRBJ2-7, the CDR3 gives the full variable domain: DTGVSQNPRHKITKRGQNVTFRCDPISEHNRLYWYRQTLGQGPEFLTYFQNEAQLEKSRLLSDRFSAERPKGSFSTLEIQRTEQGDSAMYLCASSLVRGQIYVQYFGPGTRLTVT.

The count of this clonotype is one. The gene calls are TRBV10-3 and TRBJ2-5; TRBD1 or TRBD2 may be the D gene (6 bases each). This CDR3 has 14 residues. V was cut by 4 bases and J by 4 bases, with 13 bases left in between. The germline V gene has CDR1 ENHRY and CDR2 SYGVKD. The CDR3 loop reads CAISGGGPRETQYF. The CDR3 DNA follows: TGTGCCATCAGTGGAGGGGGGCCAAGAGAGACCCAGTACTTC.

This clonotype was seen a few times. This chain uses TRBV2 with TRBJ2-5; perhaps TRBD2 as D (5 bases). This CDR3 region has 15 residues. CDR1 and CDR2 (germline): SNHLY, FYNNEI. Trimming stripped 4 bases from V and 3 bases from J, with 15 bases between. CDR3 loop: CASSVGGLPEETQYF. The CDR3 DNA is TGTGCCAGCAGTGTTGGCGGACTGCCTGAAGAGACCCAGTACTTC.

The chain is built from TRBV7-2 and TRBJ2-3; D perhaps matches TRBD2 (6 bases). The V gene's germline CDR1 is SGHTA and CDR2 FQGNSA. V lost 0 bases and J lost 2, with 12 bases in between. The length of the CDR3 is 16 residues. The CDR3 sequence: CASSLARGLPTDTQYF. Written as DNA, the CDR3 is TGTGCCAGCAGCTTAGCGCGGGGACTCCCCACAGATACGCAGTATTTT.

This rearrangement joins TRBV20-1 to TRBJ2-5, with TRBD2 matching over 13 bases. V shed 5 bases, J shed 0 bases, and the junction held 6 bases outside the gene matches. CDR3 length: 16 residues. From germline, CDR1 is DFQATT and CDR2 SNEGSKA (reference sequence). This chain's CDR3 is CSADRTSGGYQETQYF. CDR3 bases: TGCAGTGCTGATCGGACTAGCGGGGGTTACCAAGAGACCCAGTACTTC.

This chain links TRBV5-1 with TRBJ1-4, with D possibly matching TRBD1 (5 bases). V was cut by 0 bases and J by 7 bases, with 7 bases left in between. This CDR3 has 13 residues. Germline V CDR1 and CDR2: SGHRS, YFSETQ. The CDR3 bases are TGCGCCAGCAGCTTGGGGCAGGGTGAAAAACTGTTTTTT. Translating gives CASSLGQGEKLFF.

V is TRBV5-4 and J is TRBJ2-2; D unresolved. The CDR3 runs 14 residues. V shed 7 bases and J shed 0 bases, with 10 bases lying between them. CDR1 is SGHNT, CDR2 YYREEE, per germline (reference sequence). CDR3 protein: CASGTETNTGELFF. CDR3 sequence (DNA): TGTGCCAGCGGAACCGAAACGAACACCGGGGAGCTGTTTTTT.

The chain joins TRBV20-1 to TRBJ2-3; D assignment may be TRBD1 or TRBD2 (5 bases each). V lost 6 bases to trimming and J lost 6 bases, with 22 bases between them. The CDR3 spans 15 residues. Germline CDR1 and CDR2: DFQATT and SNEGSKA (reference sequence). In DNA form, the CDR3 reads TGCAGTGCCCGAGGGGCCCCTTTACGAATGGATACGCAGTATTTT. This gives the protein CSARGAPLRMDTQYF.

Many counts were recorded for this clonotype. The DNA of the CDR3 is TGTGCCAGCAGTGAGCGGGCAGGCAATCAGCCCCAGCATTTT. It codes for CASSERAGNQPQHF. V and J are TRBV25-1 and TRBJ1-5; D remains unclear. CDR3 length: 14 amino acids. The V gene's germline CDR1 is MGHDK and CDR2 SYGVNS. V was shortened by 3 bases and J by 2 bases, with 8 bases between the two germline ends. The full variable domain, in which reference TRBV25-1 and TRBJ1-5 provide the parts outside the CDR3, is EADIYQTPRYLVIGTGKKITLECSQTMGHDKMYWYQQDPGMELHLIHYSYGVNSTEKGDLSSESTVSRIRTEHFPLTLESARPSHTSQYLCASSERAGNQPQHFGDGTRLSIL.

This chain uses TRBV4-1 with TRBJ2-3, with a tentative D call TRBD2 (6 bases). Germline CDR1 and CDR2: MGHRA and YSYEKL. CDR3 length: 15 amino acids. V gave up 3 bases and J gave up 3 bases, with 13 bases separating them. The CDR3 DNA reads TGCGCCAGCAGCCAGGCCGGGACTCGGACAGATACGCAGTATTTT. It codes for CASSQAGTRTDTQYF.

CDR3 residues: CASSYVEKSTDTQYF. CDR3 bases: TGTGCCAGCAGTTATGTGGAGAAGAGCACAGATACGCAGTATTTT. The chain recombines TRBV6-5 with TRBJ2-3; D remains unclear. V dropped 3 bases and J dropped 0 bases, with 10 bases sitting between them. In germline, CDR1 is MNHEY, CDR2 SVGAGI. The CDR3 is 15 residues long.

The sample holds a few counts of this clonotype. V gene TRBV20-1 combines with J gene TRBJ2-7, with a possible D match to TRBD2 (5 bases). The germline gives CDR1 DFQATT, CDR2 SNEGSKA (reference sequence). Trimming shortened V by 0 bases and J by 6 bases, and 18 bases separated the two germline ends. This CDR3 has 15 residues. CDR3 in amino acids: CSARDYAGVRGEQYF. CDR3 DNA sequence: TGCAGTGCTAGAGACTATGCCGGGGTCAGAGGCGAGCAGTACTTC.

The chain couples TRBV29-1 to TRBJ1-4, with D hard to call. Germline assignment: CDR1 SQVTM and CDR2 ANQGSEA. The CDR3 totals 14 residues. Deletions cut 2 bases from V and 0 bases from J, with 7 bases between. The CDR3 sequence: CSVELGSTNEKLFF. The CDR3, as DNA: TGCAGCGTTGAATTAGGTTCAACTAATGAAAAACTGTTTTTT. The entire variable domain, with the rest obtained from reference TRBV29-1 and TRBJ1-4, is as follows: SAVISQKPSRDICQRGTSLTIQCQVDSQVTMMFWYRQQPGQSLTLIATANQGSEATYESGFVIDKFPISRPNLTFSTLTVSNMSPEDSSIYLCSVELGSTNEKLFFGSGTQLSVL.

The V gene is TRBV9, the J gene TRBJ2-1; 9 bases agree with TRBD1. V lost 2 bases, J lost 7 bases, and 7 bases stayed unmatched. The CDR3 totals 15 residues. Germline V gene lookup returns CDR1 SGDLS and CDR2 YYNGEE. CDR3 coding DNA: TGTGCCAGCAGCGTCCGGGACAGGGCGTGGAATGAGCAGTTCTTC. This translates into CASSVRDRAWNEQFF.

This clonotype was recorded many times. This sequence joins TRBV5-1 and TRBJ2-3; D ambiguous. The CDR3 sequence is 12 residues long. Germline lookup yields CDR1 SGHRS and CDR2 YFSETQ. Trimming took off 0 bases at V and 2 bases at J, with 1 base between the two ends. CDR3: CASSLATDTQYF. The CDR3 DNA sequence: TGCGCCAGCAGCTTGGCCACAGATACGCAGTATTTT.

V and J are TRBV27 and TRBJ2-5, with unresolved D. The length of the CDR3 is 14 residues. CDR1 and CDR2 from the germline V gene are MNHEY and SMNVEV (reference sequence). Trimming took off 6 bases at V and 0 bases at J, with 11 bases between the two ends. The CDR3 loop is CASRRVLNQETQYF. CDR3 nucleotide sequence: TGTGCCAGCAGACGGGTCCTTAACCAAGAGACCCAGTACTTC.

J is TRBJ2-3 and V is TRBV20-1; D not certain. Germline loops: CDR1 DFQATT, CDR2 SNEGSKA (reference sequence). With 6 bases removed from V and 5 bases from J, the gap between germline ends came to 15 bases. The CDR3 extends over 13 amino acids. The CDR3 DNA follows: TGCAGTGCCCCTACCTCTAGGGAAGATACGCAGTATTTT. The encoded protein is CSAPTSREDTQYF.